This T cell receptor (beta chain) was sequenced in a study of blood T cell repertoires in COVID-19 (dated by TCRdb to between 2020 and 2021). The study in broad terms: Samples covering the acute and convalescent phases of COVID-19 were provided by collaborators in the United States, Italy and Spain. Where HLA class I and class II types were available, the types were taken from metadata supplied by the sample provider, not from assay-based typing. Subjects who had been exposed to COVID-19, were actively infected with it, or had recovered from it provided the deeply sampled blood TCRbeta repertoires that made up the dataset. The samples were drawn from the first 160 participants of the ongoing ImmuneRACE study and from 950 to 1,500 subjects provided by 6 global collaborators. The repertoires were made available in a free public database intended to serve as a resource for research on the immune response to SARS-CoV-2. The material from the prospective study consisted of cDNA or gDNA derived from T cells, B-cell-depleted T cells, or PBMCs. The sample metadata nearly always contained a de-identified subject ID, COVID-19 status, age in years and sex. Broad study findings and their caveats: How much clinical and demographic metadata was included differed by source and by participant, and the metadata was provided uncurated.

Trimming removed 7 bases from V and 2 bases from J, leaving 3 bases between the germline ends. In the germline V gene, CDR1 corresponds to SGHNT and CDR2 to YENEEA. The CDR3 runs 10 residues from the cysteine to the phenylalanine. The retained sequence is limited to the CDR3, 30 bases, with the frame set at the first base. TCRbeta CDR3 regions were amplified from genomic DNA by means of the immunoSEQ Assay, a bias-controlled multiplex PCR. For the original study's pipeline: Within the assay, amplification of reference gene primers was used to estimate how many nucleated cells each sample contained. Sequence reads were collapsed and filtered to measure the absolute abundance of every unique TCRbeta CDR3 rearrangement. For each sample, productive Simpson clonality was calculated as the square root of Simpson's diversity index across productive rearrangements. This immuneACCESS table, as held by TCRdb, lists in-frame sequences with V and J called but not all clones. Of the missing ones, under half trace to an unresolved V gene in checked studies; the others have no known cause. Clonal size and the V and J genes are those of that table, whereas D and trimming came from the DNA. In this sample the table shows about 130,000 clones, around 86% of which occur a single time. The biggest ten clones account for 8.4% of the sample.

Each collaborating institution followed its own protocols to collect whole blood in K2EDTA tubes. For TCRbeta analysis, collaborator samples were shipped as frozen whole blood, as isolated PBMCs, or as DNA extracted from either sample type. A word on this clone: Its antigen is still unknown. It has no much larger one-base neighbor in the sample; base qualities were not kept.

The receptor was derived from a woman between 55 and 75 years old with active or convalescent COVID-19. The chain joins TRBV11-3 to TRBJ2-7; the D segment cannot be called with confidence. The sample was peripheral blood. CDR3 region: CASTAYEQYF. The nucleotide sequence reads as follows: TGTGCCAGCACAGCCTACGAGCAGTACTTC.